Included here is one TCR beta chain sequence, with context. These data come from a study of T cell changes during pregnancy in multiple sclerosis. Generated by immunoSEQ multiplex PCR, the TCRdb table keeps only in-frame clones and is missing some. The data contain tens of thousands of clones, over 80% of them singletons. The source of this sequence is a female donor with multiple sclerosis, enrolled in a pregnancy study. Here the sequenced sample was CD4+ T cells from peripheral blood mononuclear cells, taken in the first trimester of pregnancy.

CDR3 coding DNA: TGTGCCAGCAGTCTTAGACAGGTCTCTTCCTACAATGAGCAGTTCTTC. Translated: CASSLRQVSSYNEQFF. The rearrangement uses TRBV2 and TRBJ2-1; D possibly corresponds to TRBD1 (6 bases). The CDR3 spans 16 residues. V dropped 5 bases and J dropped 1 base, with 15 bases sitting between them. Germline CDR1 reads SNHLY; CDR2 reads FYNNEI.